This entry lists 21 T cell receptor beta chains sequenced from one sample in a study of CD8 T cells in ankylosing spondylitis. One entry per CDR3 protein results from TCRdb running MiXCR on the 5' RACE reads. Of roughly 670,000 distinct CDR3 sequences in the sample, under 20% are singletons; the top ten hold around 19%. These TCRs' antigens remain unknown. Study observations and caveats: Ankylosing spondylitis blood seemed to carry a telltale TCR beta motif made of seven or eight highly homologous variants.

Sequenced: blood, either unsorted or a sorted T cell fraction (not recorded which). These receptors were taken from a male donor with ankylosing spondylitis.

The chain carries TRBV6-1 and TRBJ2-7, with TRBD1 matching over 10 bases. The ends lost 5 bases at V and 2 bases at J; junction bases unmatched: 9. The CDR3 runs 16 residues. Germline CDR1 and CDR2: MNHNS and SASEGT. This CDR3 is CASSRAGQGTAYEQYF. The CDR3 DNA reads TGTGCCAGCAGTCGCGCGGGACAGGGGACGGCCTACGAGCAGTACTTC.

This clonotype was picked up a small number of times. The chain carries TRBV5-6 and TRBJ2-5; possible D gene TRBD1, 5 bases. CDR3 size: 12 residues. The V gene lost 2 bases and the J gene lost 5 bases, with 7 bases spanning the gap. The V gene's germline CDR1 is SGHDT and CDR2 YYEEEE. CDR3: CASSFHRETQYF. The CDR3 bases are TGTGCCAGCAGCTTTCACAGGGAGACCCAGTACTTC.

There are a few counts of this clonotype. V and J are TRBV5-1 and TRBJ1-2, with 7 bases lining up with TRBD1. Germline lookup yields CDR1 SGHRS and CDR2 YFSETQ. CDR3 length: 18 residues. The trim removed 3 bases at V and 4 bases at J, leaving 18 bases unmatched. CDR3 nucleotides: TGCGCCAGCAGCTCGACCTACGGACAGGCCTCTGGAAGCTATGGCTACACCTTC. Translated: CASSSTYGQASGSYGYTF.

The CDR3 is CASSKRTGFKTQYF. Written as DNA, the CDR3 is TGTGCCAGCAGCAAAAGGACAGGGTTTAAGACCCAGTACTTC. The chain is built from TRBV13 and TRBJ2-5; 8 bases match TRBD1. Germline V gene lookup returns CDR1 PRHDT and CDR2 FYEKMQ (reference sequence). The CDR3 has 14 amino acids. With 5 bases clipped from V and 6 bases from J, the junction kept 8 bases outside the gene matches.

V usage is TRBV13 and J usage is TRBJ2-2; 9 bases agree with TRBD1. The CDR3 loop spans 16 amino acids. J gave up 4 bases and V 4 bases, and 7 bases lay outside the gene matches. Germline values: CDR1 PRHDT, CDR2 FYEKMQ (reference sequence). The CDR3 bases are TGTGCCAGCAGCTCCGCGGGACAGGGAGGCACCGGGGAGCTGTTTTTT. This gives the protein CASSSAGQGGTGELFF.

The chain links TRBV30 to TRBJ2-7, with D perhaps TRBD2 (5 bases). The CDR3 has 12 amino acids. Trimming pared 1 base from V and 5 bases from J, leaving 9 bases between. Germline V gene sequence: CDR1 GTSNPN, CDR2 SVGIG (reference sequence). The CDR3 region has the DNA TGTGCCTGGAGTGAAGGACTGAACGAGCAGTACTTC. Its translation is CAWSEGLNEQYF.

This clonotype was observed a few times. V and J are TRBV5-5 and TRBJ1-1; 10 bases are a match to TRBD1. From germline, CDR1 is SGHKS and CDR2 YYEKEE (reference sequence). The V gene end was trimmed by 4 bases and the J gene end by 4 bases; junction bases not matched to a gene: 4. The length of the CDR3 is 14 residues. CDR3 region: CASSGQGVGTEAFF. In DNA form, the CDR3 reads TGTGCCAGCAGCGGACAGGGGGTTGGCACTGAAGCTTTCTTT.

This clonotype was seen a few times. This chain joins TRBV29-1 and TRBJ2-3, with D hard to call. The CDR3 extends over 15 amino acids. Trimming removed 8 bases from V and 10 bases from J, with 28 bases in between. Looked up from germline, CDR1 is SQVTM and CDR2 is ANQGSEA. CDR3 nucleotide sequence: TGCAGCACTGGGTCACCGGGTAGTAGCTTTAAGGCGCAGTATTTT. Translating gives CSTGSPGSSFKAQYF.

The chain recombines TRBV5-1 with TRBJ1-1, with D perhaps matching TRBD1 (6 bases). The CDR3 runs to 14 residues. V lost 0 bases, J lost 2 bases, and 8 bases lay in between. Per germline, CDR1 SGHRS and CDR2 YFSETQ. In nucleotides, the CDR3 is TGCGCCAGCAGCTTGGCGGACAGAAACACTGAAGCTTTCTTT. This encodes CASSLADRNTEAFF.

This clonotype has at least ten counts. The V gene is TRBV11-1, the J gene TRBJ2-5, with D unclear. V was shortened by 5 bases and J by 1 base, with 11 bases between the two germline ends. Germline values: CDR1 SGHAT, CDR2 FQDESV (reference sequence). The CDR3 sequence is 14 residues long. The CDR3 nucleotides are TGTGCCAGCAGCCGGTGGCAGCCCCAAGAGACCCAGTACTTC. This sequence encodes CASSRWQPQETQYF.

This chain links TRBV18 with TRBJ1-2, with D maybe TRBD1 (6 bases). The CDR3 consists of 12 residues. The germline gives CDR1 KGHSH, CDR2 LQKENI. V lost 9 bases to trimming and J lost 6 bases, with 14 bases between them. This CDR3 reads CASPTDSHGYTF. CDR3 bases: TGTGCCAGTCCCACGGACAGCCATGGCTACACCTTC.

As concerns this clonotype: This may arise from a read error, as a much more abundant clone is one base away. This sequence joins TRBV4-3 and TRBJ2-1; 7 nucleotides line up with TRBD1. In germline, CDR1 is LGHNA, CDR2 YSLEER. V shed 2 bases and J 2 bases; nucleotides not matched to a gene: 3. This CDR3 comprises 15 residues. The chain's CDR3 is CASSQPGQTYNEQFF. CDR3 DNA sequence: TGCGCCAGCAGCCAACCGGGACAGACCTACAATGAGCAGTTCTTC.

The sample holds a few counts of this clonotype. This chain connects TRBV29-1 to TRBJ2-3; tentative D call: TRBD1 (6 bases). CDR1 and CDR2 (germline): SQVTM, ANQGSEA. The CDR3 length is 14 residues. V was clipped by 8 bases and J by 5 bases, with 20 bases between them. CDR3 sequence reads: CSFTPQGTRDTQYF. CDR3 DNA sequence: TGCAGCTTTACTCCACAGGGTACTAGAGATACGCAGTATTTT.

This clonotype was counted a few times. The V gene is TRBV30, the J gene TRBJ2-1; no clear D. The germline V gene encodes CDR1 GTSNPN and CDR2 SVGIG (reference sequence). The CDR3 is made up of 13 amino acids. Trimming cost V 4 bases and J 0 bases, with 7 bases left between them. The CDR3 DNA sequence: TGTGCCTGGAACAGAGACTCCTACAATGAGCAGTTCTTC. Amino acid sequence: CAWNRDSYNEQFF.

The chain uses TRBV5-6 and TRBJ2-3, with D hard to call. Trimming cost V 0 bases and J 0 bases, with 11 bases left between them. CDR3 size: 16 residues. CDR1 SGHDT and CDR2 YYEEEE come from the germline V gene. The CDR3 here is CASSLDGPGSTDTQYF. DNA for the CDR3: TGTGCCAGCAGCTTGGACGGACCCGGCAGCACAGATACGCAGTATTTT.

This clonotype was recorded a few times. This chain joins TRBV4-1 and TRBJ1-1; no reliable D call. V lost 0 bases, J lost 0 bases, and 8 bases lay in between. The germline CDR1 and CDR2 sequences are MGHRA and YSYEKL. CDR3 size: 15 residues. CDR3 coding DNA: TGCGCCAGCAGCCAAGATTTAGCGATGAACACTGAAGCTTTCTTT. As protein: CASSQDLAMNTEAFF.

The chain employs TRBV27 and TRBJ2-1, with 7 nucleotides matching TRBD1. CDR1 and CDR2 from the germline V gene are MNHEY and SMNVEV (reference sequence). With 5 bases clipped from V and 2 bases from J, the junction kept 6 bases outside the gene matches. This CDR3 contains 15 residues. The CDR3 reads CASSDWTGAYNEQFF. CDR3 DNA sequence: TGTGCCAGCAGTGACTGGACAGGAGCCTACAATGAGCAGTTCTTC.

Many counts were recorded for this clonotype. The chain employs TRBV20-1 and TRBJ1-1, with D hard to call. The germline V gene has CDR1 DFQATT and CDR2 SNEGSKA (reference sequence). The CDR3 consists of 15 residues. V was clipped by 1 base and J by 3 bases, with 15 bases between them. The CDR3 sequence is CSARGVSGSDTEAFF. The DNA of the CDR3 is TGCAGTGCTAGAGGGGTGAGTGGGTCGGACACTGAAGCTTTCTTT.

This clonotype was seen a handful of times. V is TRBV6-4 and J is TRBJ1-1; possible D gene TRBD1, 5 bases. The CDR3 is made up of 14 amino acids. CDR1 is MRHNA and CDR2 is SNTAGT in the germline V gene. Trimming removed 5 bases at V and 2 bases at J, with 12 bases between. The CDR3 DNA reads as TGTGCCAGCAGTCGCCTCGGACAAAACACTGAAGCTTTCTTT. Translating it yields CASSRLGQNTEAFF.

This clonotype was counted many times. CDR3 coding DNA: TGCGCCAGCAGCCAAATACTAGCGGGAGATGGTGGGTCCTACAATGAGCAGTTCTTC. The encoded protein is CASSQILAGDGGSYNEQFF. The chain couples TRBV4-1 to TRBJ2-1; TRBD2 matches at 11 bases. With 2 bases clipped from V and 1 base from J, the junction kept 10 bases outside the gene matches. In germline, CDR1 is MGHRA, CDR2 YSYEKL. The CDR3 extends over 19 amino acids.

This rearrangement joins TRBV5-5 to TRBJ2-6; TRBD1 or TRBD2 may be the D gene (5 bases each). Trimming shortened V by 3 bases and J by 1 base, and 8 bases separated the two germline ends. The germline gives CDR1 SGHKS, CDR2 YYEKEE (reference sequence). CDR3 size: 15 residues. CDR3: CASSSWGSGANVLTF. CDR3 DNA sequence: TGTGCCAGCAGCTCTTGGGGGTCTGGGGCCAACGTCCTGACTTTC.